Below, 10 T cell receptor beta chains from the same sample are listed, as sequenced in a study of response to subunit inactivated influenza vaccine (dated by TCRdb to 2017 to 2018). Libraries were prepared through RT-PCR. For sequencing, an Illumina HiSeq 2500 was employed. In-frame beta chains were kept once TCRdb had trimmed the public reads at Q25 with fastp and called clones with MiXCR. CDR3 protein sequences are deduplicated, and each keeps its most common genes and DNA. A total of approximately 520,000 distinct CDR3 sequences appear in this sample, around 25% of them only once. The top ten hold 1.5% to 2% of the sample. Sample: CD4+ T cells sorted from PBMCs, taken 5 days after vaccination. The receptors were gathered from a man between 45 and 60 years old who received an inactivated influenza vaccine. Donor details come from another sample of the same person, matched by shared clones.

This clonotype was found many times. The genes are TRBV12-3 or TRBV12-4 and TRBJ1-5, with no clear D. Trimming left V 3 bases short and J 0 bases short, with 6 bases between. The CDR3 has 14 amino acids. The CDR3 nucleotides read TGTGCCAGCAGTTTGGGCGTTAGCAATCAGCCCCAGCATTTT. Translating it yields CASSLGVSNQPQHF.

This clonotype appeared a few times. The chain carries TRBV20-1 and TRBJ2-7; 13 nucleotides match TRBD2. Per germline, CDR1 DFQATT and CDR2 SNEGSKA (reference sequence). V shed 5 bases, J shed 3 bases, and the junction held 10 bases outside the gene matches. There are 16 residues in the CDR3. CDR3 sequence (DNA): TGCAGTGCTCGTACTAGCGGGAGGGCCCGAGTCTACGAGCAGTACTTC. It encodes CSARTSGRARVYEQYF.

The gene calls are TRBV7-9 and TRBJ2-4; D call uncertain. The germline V gene encodes CDR1 SEHNR and CDR2 FQNEAQ (reference sequence). With 5 bases removed from V and 8 bases from J, the gap between germline ends came to 10 bases. This CDR3 contains 12 residues. CDR3 nucleotides: TGTGCCAGCAGCCCACTTACGGACATTCAGTACTTC. It encodes CASSPLTDIQYF.

This clonotype has only a few counts. This sequence joins TRBV7-2 and TRBJ2-3; D not resolved. Germline V gene lookup returns CDR1 SGHTA and CDR2 FQGNSA. Trimming took off 5 bases at V and 4 bases at J, with 7 bases between the two ends. This CDR3 comprises 12 residues. The CDR3 spells CASSLNSDTQYF. The DNA of the CDR3 is TGTGCCAGCAGCCTTAACTCAGATACGCAGTATTTT.

The chain joins TRBV10-3 to TRBJ2-5; no clear D gene. CDR3 size: 15 residues. The germline V gene encodes CDR1 ENHRY and CDR2 SYGVKD. V was shortened by 6 bases and J by 1 base, with 15 bases between the two germline ends. In nucleotides, the CDR3 is TGTGCCATCAGCGACCCCGGCGTTGCCCAAGAGACCCAGTACTTC. Protein sequence: CAISDPGVAQETQYF.

This clonotype was detected a few times. This chain joins TRBV6-2 or TRBV6-3 and TRBJ2-7, with 8 bases lining up with TRBD2. V was clipped by 2 bases and J by 5 bases; unmatched bases: 8. This CDR3 spans 15 amino acids. CDR1 MNHEY and CDR2 SVGEGT come from the germline V gene. CDR3 nucleotides: TGTGCCAGCAGTTACATGCGCGGGAGGAGGGACGAGCAGTACTTC. Protein sequence: CASSYMRGRRDEQYF.

The CDR3 protein is CASSYRDTQYF. In nucleotides, the CDR3 is TGTGCCAGCAGTTACCGGGATACGCAGTATTTT. The chain recombines TRBV6-5 with TRBJ2-3; no definite D call. The CDR3 covers 11 residues. V was shortened by 2 bases and J by 6 bases, with 3 bases between the two germline ends. The germline CDR1 and CDR2 sequences are MNHEY and SVGAGI.

The J gene is TRBJ2-7, the V gene TRBV18; 10 nucleotides match TRBD2. Trimming at V came to 6 bases and at J to 4 bases, leaving 9 bases not matched to a gene. CDR3 length: 15 amino acids. Germline V gene lookup returns CDR1 KGHSH and CDR2 LQKENI. CDR3: CASSSPSSGSYEQYF. Here the CDR3 DNA reads TGTGCCAGCTCGTCTCCATCTAGCGGGAGTTACGAGCAGTACTTC.

DNA for the CDR3: TGTGCCAGCAGATTCCTTGGGACAGGGGAGGGCCATGAGCAGTTCTTC. It specifies CASRFLGTGEGHEQFF. The V and J genes are TRBV7-2 and TRBJ2-1; 10 positions agree with TRBD1. The germline gives CDR1 SGHTA, CDR2 FQGNSA. The CDR3 is made up of 16 amino acids. V lost 6 bases and J lost 8; bases outside the gene matches: 13.

The table lists this clonotype with a few counts. The V and J genes are TRBV6-2 or TRBV6-3 and TRBJ1-1; D gene ambiguous. The CDR3 has 14 amino acids. From germline, CDR1 is MNHEY and CDR2 SVGEGT. Trimming left V 0 bases short and J 0 bases short, with 5 bases between. The CDR3 DNA sequence: TGTGCCAGCAGTTACTCGAACCTGAACACTGAAGCTTTCTTT. It specifies CASSYSNLNTEAFF.